This T cell receptor (beta chain) was sequenced for a study of T cell responses to AZD1222 COVID-19 vaccine. Sequencing was performed with immunoSEQ multiplex PCR; in TCRdb, only in-frame clones are kept and a portion is missing. In the table there are 130,000 to 150,000 clones, approximately 78% of which are singletons. The germline V and J ends were trimmed by 6 bases and 2 bases, with 7 bases remaining between them. This CDR3 comprises 12 residues. CDR1 and CDR2 from the germline V gene are MNHEY and SVGAGI. Sequences were derived from peripheral blood, sampled on day 0 of MenACWY control vaccination. This receptor was identified in an adult in good health. The rearrangement joins TRBV6-5 to TRBJ1-1, with D possibly matching TRBD1 (6 bases). CDR3 amino acids: CASSRGNTEAFF. The CDR3 DNA sequence: TGTGCCAGCAGCAGGGGAAACACTGAAGCTTTCTTT.